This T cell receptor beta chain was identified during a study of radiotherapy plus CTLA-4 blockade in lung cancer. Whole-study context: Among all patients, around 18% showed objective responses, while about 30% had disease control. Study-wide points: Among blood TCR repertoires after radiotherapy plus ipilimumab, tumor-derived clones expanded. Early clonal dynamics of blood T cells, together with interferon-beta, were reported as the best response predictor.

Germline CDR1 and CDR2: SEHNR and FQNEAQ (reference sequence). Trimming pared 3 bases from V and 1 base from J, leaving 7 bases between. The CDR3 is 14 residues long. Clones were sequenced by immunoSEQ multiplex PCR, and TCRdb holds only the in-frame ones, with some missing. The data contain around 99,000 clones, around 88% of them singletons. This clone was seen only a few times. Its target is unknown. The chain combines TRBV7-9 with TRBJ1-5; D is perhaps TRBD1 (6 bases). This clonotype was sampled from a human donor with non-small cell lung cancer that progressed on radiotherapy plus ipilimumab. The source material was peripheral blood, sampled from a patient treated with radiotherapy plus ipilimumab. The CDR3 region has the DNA TGTGCCAGCAGCTTGGACAGAAGCAATCAGCCCCAGCATTTT. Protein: CASSLDRSNQPQHF.